Listed below are T cell receptor beta chains from one sample, sequenced in a study of T cells in Graves' hyperthyroidism and ophthalmopathy. One entry per CDR3 protein results from TCRdb running MiXCR on the multiplex PCR reads. The sample yields about 600,000 distinct CDR3 sequences, 15% to 20% seen once. The sequenced sample was blood. The source of these receptors is a woman in her forties with Graves' ophthalmopathy. The CDR3 runs from the conserved cysteine through the conserved F or W. The D gene is left open where the match is weak.

CDR3 protein,J gene,CDR3 length,V gene,D gene
CASSLRGVAGTYEQYF,TRBJ2-7,16,TRBV12-3/TRBV12-4,TRBD2
CASSWDAWAEAFF,TRBJ1-1,13,TRBV12-3/TRBV12-4,NA
CAWSSGANNEQFF,TRBJ2-1,13,TRBV30,NA
CASRAQATDTQYF,TRBJ2-3,13,TRBV2,NA
CASSLRSTGKLFF,TRBJ2-2,13,TRBV28,NA
CASSQGGQGTDTQYF,TRBJ2-3,15,TRBV6-1,NA
CASSQPTGTDTQYF,TRBJ2-3,14,TRBV4-1,NA
CSAPQALAGVSFYEQYF,TRBJ2-7,17,TRBV20-1,TRBD2
CASSLTTATEAFF,TRBJ1-1,13,TRBV5-1,NA
CASSLDSLATNEKLFF,TRBJ1-4,16,TRBV5-1,NA
CAWISGRAETQYF,TRBJ2-5,13,TRBV30,TRBD2
CSAPLAGGLAGNEQFF,TRBJ2-1,16,TRBV20-1,TRBD2
CASKGLAGGNEQFF,TRBJ2-1,14,TRBV2,TRBD2
CASSRGQGEEPQHF,TRBJ1-5,14,TRBV12-3/TRBV12-4,NA
CASSIWTETNYGYTF,TRBJ1-2,15,TRBV19,NA
CASSERRGRGYNEQFF,TRBJ2-1,16,TRBV2,NA
CASSFRDYYEQYF,TRBJ2-7,13,TRBV11-1,NA
CASSIPQGAGYTF,TRBJ1-2,13,TRBV12-3/TRBV12-4,TRBD1
CSAREGGGSAEQPQHF,TRBJ1-5,16,TRBV20-1,NA
CASSLDVTGRGNTIYF,TRBJ1-3,16,TRBV7-2,TRBD1
CASSETSGAHTDTQYF,TRBJ2-3,16,TRBV25-1,TRBD2
CASSPQSREDTQYF,TRBJ2-3,14,TRBV18,NA
CASSKLGNTGELFF,TRBJ2-2,14,TRBV6-1,NA
CASSLVQVMNTEAFF,TRBJ1-1,15,TRBV7-9,NA
CASSYPDREVAFF,TRBJ1-1,13,TRBV28,TRBD1
CASSYRGRRTDTQYF,TRBJ2-3,15,TRBV6-5,NA
CASRAGTDYEQYF,TRBJ2-7,13,TRBV6-1,NA
CASSQEGDRGRETQYF,TRBJ2-5,16,TRBV4-1,TRBD1